This T cell receptor (beta chain) was found in a study of T cell repertoires in cytomegalovirus infection. TCRdb re-derived calls from the reads in MiXCR, one entry per CDR3 protein. The table lists under 850,000 distinct CDR3 sequences, 30% to 40% of them singletons. This clonotype was seen only a few times. Its antigen remains unidentified. The material sequenced was cultured PBMCs, taken from culture after CMV antigen stimulation. The TCR sequence derives from a human donor in good health (CMV status not recorded). Some clones in this sample may be carry-over from other donors' samples.

The CDR3 here is CASSPPRSTAPYEQYF. In DNA form, the CDR3 reads TGCGCCAGCAGCCCTCCGAGATCCACAGCCCCCTACGAGCAGTACTTC. The V and J genes are TRBV4-1 and TRBJ2-7; the D is unclear. V dropped 4 bases and J dropped 2 bases, with 18 bases sitting between them. The germline V gene has CDR1 MGHRA and CDR2 YSYEKL. This CDR3 is 16 amino acids long.